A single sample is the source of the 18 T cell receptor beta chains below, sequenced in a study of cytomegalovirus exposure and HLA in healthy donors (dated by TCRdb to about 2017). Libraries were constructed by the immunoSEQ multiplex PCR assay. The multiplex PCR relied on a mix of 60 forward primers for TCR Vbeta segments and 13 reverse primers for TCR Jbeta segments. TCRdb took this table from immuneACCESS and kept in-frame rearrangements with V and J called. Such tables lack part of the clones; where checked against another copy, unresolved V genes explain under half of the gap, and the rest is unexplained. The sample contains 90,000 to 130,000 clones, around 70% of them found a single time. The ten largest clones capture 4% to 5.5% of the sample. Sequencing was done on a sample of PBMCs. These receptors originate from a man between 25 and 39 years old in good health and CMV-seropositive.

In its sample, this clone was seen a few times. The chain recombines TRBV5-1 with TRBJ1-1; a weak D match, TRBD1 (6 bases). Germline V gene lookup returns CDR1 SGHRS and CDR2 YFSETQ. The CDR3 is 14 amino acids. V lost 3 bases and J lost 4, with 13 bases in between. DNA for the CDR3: TGCGCCAGCAGCTGGGGGGGGCTGCGCACTGAAGCTTTCTTT. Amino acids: CASSWGGLRTEAFF. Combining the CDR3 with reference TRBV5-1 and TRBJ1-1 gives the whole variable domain KAGVTQTPRYLIKTRGQQVTLSCSPISGHRSVSWYQQTPGQGLQFLFEYFSETQRNKGNFPGRFSGRQFSNSRSEMNVSTLELGDSALYLCASSWGGLRTEAFFGQGTRLTVV.

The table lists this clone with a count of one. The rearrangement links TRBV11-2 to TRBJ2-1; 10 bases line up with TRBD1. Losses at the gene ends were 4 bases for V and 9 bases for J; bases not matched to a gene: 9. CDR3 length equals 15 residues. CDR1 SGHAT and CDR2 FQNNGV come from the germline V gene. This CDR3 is CASSSRDRGLGEQFF. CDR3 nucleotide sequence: TGTGCCAGCAGCTCCCGGGACAGGGGCTTAGGTGAGCAGTTCTTC.

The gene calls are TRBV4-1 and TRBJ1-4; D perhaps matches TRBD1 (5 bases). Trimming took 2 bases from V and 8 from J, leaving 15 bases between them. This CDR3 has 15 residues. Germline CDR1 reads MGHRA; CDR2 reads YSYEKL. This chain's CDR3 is CASSQSGGGGEKLFF. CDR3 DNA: TGCGCCAGCAGCCAAAGTGGGGGGGGAGGGGAAAAACTGTTTTTT.

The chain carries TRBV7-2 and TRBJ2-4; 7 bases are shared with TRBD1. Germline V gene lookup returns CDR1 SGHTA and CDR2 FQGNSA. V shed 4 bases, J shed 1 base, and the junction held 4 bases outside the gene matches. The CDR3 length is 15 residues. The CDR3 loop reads CASSSRGTAKNIQYF. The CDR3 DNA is TGTGCCAGCAGCTCCAGGGGGACGGCCAAAAACATTCAGTACTTC.

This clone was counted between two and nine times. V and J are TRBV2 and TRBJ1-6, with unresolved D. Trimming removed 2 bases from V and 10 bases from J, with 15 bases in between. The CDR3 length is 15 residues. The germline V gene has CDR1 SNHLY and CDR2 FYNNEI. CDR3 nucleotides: TGTGCCAGCAGTGAAAGGCGGGGAGGAGACTCACCCCTCCACTTT. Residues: CASSERRGGDSPLHF.

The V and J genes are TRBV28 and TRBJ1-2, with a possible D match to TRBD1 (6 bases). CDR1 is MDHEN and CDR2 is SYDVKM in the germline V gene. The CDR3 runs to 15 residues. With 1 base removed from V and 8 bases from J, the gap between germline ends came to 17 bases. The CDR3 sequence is CASSLYYGGLRGYTF. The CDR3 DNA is TGTGCCAGCAGTTTATATTACGGGGGGCTGCGGGGCTACACCTTC.

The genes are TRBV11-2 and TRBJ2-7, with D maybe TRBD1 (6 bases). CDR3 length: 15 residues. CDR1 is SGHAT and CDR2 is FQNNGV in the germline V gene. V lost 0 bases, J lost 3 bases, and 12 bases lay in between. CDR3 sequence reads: CASSLDRGRGYEQYF. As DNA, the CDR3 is TGTGCCAGCAGCTTAGATCGCGGCAGGGGCTACGAGCAGTACTTC. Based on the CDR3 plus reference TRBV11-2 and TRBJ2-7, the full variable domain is EAGVAQSPRYKIIEKRQSVAFWCNPISGHATLYWYQQILGQGPKLLIQFQNNGVVDDSQLPKDRFSAERLKGVDSTLKIQPAKLEDSAVYLCASSLDRGRGYEQYFGPGTRLTVT.

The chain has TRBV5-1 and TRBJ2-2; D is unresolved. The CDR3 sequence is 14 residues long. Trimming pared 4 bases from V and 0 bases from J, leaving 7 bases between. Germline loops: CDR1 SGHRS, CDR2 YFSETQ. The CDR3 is CASSPNANTGELFF. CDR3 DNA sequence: TGCGCCAGCAGCCCCAATGCGAACACCGGGGAGCTGTTTTTT.

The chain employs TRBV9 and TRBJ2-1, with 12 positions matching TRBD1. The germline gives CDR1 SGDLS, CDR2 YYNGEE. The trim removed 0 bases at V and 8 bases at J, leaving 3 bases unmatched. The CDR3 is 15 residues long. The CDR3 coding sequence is TGTGCCAGCAGCGTAGATGGGACAGGGGGCGATGAGCAGTTCTTC. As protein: CASSVDGTGGDEQFF.

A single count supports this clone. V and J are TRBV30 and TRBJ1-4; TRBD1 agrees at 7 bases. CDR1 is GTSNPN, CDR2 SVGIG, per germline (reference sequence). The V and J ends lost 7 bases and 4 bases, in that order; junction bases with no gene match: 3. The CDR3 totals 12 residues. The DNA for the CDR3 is TGTGCCTCGGGGACAGATAATGAAAAACTGTTTTTT. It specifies CASGTDNEKLFF.

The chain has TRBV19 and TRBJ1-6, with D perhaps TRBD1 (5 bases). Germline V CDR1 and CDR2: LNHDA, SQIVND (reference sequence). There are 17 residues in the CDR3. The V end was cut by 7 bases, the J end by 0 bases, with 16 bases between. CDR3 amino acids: CASTQQTASSYNSPLHF. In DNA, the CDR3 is TGTGCCAGTACTCAACAGACAGCGAGCTCCTATAATTCACCCCTCCACTTT.

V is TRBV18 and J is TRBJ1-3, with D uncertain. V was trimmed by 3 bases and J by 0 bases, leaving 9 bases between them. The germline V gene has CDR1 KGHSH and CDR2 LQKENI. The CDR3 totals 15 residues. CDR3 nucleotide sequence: TGTGCCAGCTCACCCGACATCGGCTCTGGAAACACCATATATTTT. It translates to CASSPDIGSGNTIYF. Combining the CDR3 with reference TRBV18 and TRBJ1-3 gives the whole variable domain NAGVMQNPRHLVRRRGQEARLRCSPMKGHSHVYWYRQLPEEGLKFMVYLQKENIIDESGMPKERFSAEFPKEGPSILRIQQVVRGDSAAYFCASSPDIGSGNTIYFGEGSWLTVV.

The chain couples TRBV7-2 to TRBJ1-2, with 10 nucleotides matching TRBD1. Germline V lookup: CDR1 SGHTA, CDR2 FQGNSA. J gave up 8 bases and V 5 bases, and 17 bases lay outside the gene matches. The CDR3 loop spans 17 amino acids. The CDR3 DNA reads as TGTGCCAGCAGCCCCGGGGGACAGGGGCGCTCGTTTCGAGGCTACACCTTC. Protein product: CASSPGGQGRSFRGYTF.

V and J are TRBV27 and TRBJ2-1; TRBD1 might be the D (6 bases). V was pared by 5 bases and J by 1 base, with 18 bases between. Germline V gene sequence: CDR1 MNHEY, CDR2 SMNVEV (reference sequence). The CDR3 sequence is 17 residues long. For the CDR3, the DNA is TGTGCCAGCAGTCTAACCCGACAGGTGAAGTCCTACAATGAGCAGTTCTTC. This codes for CASSLTRQVKSYNEQFF.

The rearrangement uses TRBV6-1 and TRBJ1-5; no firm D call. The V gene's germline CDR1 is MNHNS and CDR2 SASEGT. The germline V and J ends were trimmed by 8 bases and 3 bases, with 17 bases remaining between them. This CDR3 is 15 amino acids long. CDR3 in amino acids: CASGAPGGVNQPQHF. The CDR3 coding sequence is TGTGCCAGCGGAGCACCGGGTGGAGTCAATCAGCCCCAGCATTTT.

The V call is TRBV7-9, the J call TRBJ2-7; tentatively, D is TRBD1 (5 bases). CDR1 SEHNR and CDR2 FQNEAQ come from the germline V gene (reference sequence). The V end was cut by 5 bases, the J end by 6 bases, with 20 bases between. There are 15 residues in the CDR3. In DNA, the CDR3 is TGTGCCAGCAGCCTAAGAGGCGGCAGGGCTAGCGAGCAGTACTTC. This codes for CASSLRGGRASEQYF.

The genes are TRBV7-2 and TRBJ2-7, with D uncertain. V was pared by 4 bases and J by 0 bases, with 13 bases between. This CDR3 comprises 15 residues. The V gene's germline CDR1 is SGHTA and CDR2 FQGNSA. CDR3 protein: CASSSGPLSSYEQYF. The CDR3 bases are TGTGCCAGCAGCTCGGGTCCCTTGAGCTCCTACGAGCAGTACTTC.

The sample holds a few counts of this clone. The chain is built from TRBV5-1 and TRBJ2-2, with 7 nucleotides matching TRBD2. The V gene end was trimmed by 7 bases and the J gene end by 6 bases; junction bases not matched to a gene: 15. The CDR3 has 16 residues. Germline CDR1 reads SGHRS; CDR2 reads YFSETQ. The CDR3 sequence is CASSGFNGGTSGELFF. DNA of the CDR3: TGCGCCAGCTCGGGGTTCAACGGGGGGACCTCCGGGGAGCTGTTTTTT.